One sample yielded the 8 T cell receptor beta chains listed below, sequenced in a study of blood T cell repertoires in COVID-19 (dated by TCRdb to 2018 to 2021). Receptors were amplified or captured by the immunoSEQ multiplex PCR assay. As stored in TCRdb, this immuneACCESS dataset retains in-frame rearrangements with V and J assigned. A fraction of the clones does not appear; measured against another copy, unresolved V genes explain less than half of the discrepancy, and the remainder lacks a known reason. The table for this sample lists about 290,000 clones; 85% to 90% of them were counted only once. The ten largest clones capture 11% of the sample. Sequencing was performed on peripheral blood. These receptors were collected from a woman in her 30s with COVID-19, enrolled during active disease.

This sequence joins TRBV4-1 and TRBJ2-1, with D maybe TRBD2 (6 bases). V lost 0 bases, J lost 4 bases, and 10 bases lay in between. The CDR3 contains 15 residues. In germline, CDR1 is MGHRA, CDR2 YSYEKL. CDR3 in amino acids: CASSQEGGLYNEQFF. The CDR3 DNA sequence: TGCGCCAGCAGCCAAGAGGGGGGACTTTACAATGAGCAGTTCTTC.

This clone appeared a single time. The chain couples TRBV11-2 to TRBJ1-1, with 11 bases that match TRBD1. The CDR3 loop spans 15 amino acids. The germline V gene encodes CDR1 SGHAT and CDR2 FQNNGV. V was pared by 5 bases and J by 1 base, with 3 bases of the junction left unmatched. As DNA, the CDR3 is TGTGCCAGCAGCCCGGACAGGGGGCCGAACACTGAAGCTTTCTTT. Amino acid sequence: CASSPDRGPNTEAFF.

V and J are TRBV7-9 and TRBJ2-1; 7 nucleotides line up with TRBD2. Germline V gene lookup returns CDR1 SEHNR and CDR2 FQNEAQ (reference sequence). The CDR3 spans 15 residues. The V and J ends lost 5 bases and 5 bases, in that order; junction bases with no gene match: 9. CDR3 residues: CASSPGAGTNNEQFF. The CDR3 bases are TGTGCCAGCAGCCCCGGGGCGGGGACTAACAATGAGCAGTTCTTC.

The chain carries TRBV5-5 and TRBJ2-7; D unclear. V dropped 8 bases and J dropped 6 bases, with 6 bases sitting between them. This CDR3 contains 9 residues. Germline loops: CDR1 SGHKS, CDR2 YYEKEE (reference sequence). CDR3 sequence reads: CARRVEQYF. CDR3 DNA: TGTGCCAGAAGAGTCGAGCAGTACTTC.

The rearrangement uses TRBV6-1 and TRBJ2-1; the match to TRBD1 covers 7 bases. The CDR3 covers 17 residues. Unmatched junction bases numbered 16, after V lost 3 bases and J lost 8 bases. CDR1 is MNHNS and CDR2 is SASEGT in the germline V gene. The CDR3 nucleotides read TGTGCCAGCAGTGATGGTAGCGCCTGGGACAGCCCCCATGAGCAGTTCTTC. It codes for CASSDGSAWDSPHEQFF.

This chain uses TRBV19 with TRBJ1-4; perhaps TRBD1 as D (5 bases). Deletions cut 3 bases from V and 8 bases from J, with 16 bases between. Germline loops: CDR1 LNHDA, CDR2 SQIVND (reference sequence). CDR3 length: 15 amino acids. CDR3 loop: CASSMWGDLGEKLFF. DNA for the CDR3: TGTGCCAGTAGTATGTGGGGGGATCTCGGGGAAAAACTGTTTTTT.

The genes are TRBV5-4 and TRBJ2-1, with 11 bases that match TRBD1. V was clipped by 4 bases and J by 7 bases; unmatched bases: 10. The CDR3 totals 16 residues. CDR1 SGHNT and CDR2 YYREEE come from the germline V gene (reference sequence). The CDR3 reads CASSPPRTGGLNEQFF. The CDR3 region has the DNA TGTGCCAGCAGCCCTCCGCGGACAGGGGGCCTGAATGAGCAGTTCTTC.

The chain uses TRBV12-5 and TRBJ1-1, with D possibly being TRBD1 (6 bases). Per the germline V gene, CDR1 is LGHNT and CDR2 is FRNRAP. Trimming removed 6 bases from V and 0 bases from J, with 14 bases in between. The length of the CDR3 is 15 residues. This CDR3 is CASGSNGQMNTEAFF. In DNA, the CDR3 is TGTGCTAGTGGCTCGAACGGACAGATGAACACTGAAGCTTTCTTT. Together with reference TRBV12-5 and TRBJ1-1, the CDR3 gives the full variable domain: DARVTQTPRHKVTEMGQEVTMRCQPILGHNTVFWYRQTMMQGLELLAYFRNRAPLDDSGMPKDRFSAEMPDATLATLKIQPSEPRDSAVYFCASGSNGQMNTEAFFGQGTRLTVV.